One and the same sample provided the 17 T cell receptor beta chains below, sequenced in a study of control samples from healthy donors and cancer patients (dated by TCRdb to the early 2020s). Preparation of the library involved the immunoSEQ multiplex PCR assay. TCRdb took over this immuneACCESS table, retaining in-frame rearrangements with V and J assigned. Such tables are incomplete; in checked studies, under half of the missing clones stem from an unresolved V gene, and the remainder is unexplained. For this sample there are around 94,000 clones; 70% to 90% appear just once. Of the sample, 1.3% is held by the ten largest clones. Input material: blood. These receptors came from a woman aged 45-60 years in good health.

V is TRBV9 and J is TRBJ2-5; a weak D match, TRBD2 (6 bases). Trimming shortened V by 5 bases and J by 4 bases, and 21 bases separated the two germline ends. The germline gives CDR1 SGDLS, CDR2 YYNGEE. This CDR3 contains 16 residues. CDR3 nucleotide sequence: TGTGCCAGCAGTGCTCGGACCGGGAGCCCGGGAGAGACCCAGTACTTC. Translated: CASSARTGSPGETQYF.

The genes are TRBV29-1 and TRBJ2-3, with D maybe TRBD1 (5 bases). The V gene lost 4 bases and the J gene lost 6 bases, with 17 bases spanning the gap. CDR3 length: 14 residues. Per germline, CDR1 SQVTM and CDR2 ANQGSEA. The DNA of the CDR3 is TGCAGCGTTGTCGGTCAGATACAGGCGGATACGCAGTATTTT. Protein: CSVVGQIQADTQYF.

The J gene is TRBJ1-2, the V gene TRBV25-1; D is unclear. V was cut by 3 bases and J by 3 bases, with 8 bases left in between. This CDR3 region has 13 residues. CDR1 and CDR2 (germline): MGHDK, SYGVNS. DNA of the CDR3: TGTGCCAGCAGTGATGGGTCCTACTATGGCTACACCTTC. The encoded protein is CASSDGSYYGYTF.

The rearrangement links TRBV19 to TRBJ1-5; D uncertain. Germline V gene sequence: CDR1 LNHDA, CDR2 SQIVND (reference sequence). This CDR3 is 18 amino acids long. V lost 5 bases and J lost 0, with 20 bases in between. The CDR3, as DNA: TGTGCCAGTAGTTTAGGGTTCACGAAGACTTATAGCAATCAGCCCCAGCATTTT. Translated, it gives CASSLGFTKTYSNQPQHF.

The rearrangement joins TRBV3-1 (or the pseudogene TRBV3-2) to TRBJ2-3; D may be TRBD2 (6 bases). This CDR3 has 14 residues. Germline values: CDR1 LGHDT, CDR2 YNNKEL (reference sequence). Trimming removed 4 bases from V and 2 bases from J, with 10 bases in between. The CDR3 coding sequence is TGTGCCAGCAGCCTTTTAGCGGTCACAGATACGCAGTATTTT. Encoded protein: CASSLLAVTDTQYF.

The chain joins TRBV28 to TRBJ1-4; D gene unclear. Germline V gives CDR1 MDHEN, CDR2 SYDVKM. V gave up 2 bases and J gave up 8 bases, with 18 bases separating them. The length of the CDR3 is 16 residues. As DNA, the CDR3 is TGTGCCAGCAGTTTAAGGCCGGCAGGCGCCTGGGAAAAACTGTTTTTT. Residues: CASSLRPAGAWEKLFF.

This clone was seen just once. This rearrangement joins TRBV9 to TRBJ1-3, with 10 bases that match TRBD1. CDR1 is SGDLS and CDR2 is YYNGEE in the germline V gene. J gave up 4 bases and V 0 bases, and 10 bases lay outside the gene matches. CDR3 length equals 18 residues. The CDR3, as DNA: TGTGCCAGCAGCGTAGAGTTACACGGGACAGGGGTGGGAAACACCATATATTTT. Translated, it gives CASSVELHGTGVGNTIYF.

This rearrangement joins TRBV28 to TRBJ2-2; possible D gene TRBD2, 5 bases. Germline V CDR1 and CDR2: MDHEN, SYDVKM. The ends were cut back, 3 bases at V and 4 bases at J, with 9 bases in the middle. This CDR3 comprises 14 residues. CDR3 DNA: TGTGCCAGCAGTTTTGGGAGATCCACCGGGGAGCTGTTTTTT. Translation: CASSFGRSTGELFF.

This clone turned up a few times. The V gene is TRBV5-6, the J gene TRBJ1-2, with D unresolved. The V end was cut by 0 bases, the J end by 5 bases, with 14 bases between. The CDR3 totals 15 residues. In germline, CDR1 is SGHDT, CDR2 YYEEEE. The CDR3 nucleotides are TGTGCCAGCAGCTTGGGGTGGGCGGAAGATTATGGCTACACCTTC. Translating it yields CASSLGWAEDYGYTF.

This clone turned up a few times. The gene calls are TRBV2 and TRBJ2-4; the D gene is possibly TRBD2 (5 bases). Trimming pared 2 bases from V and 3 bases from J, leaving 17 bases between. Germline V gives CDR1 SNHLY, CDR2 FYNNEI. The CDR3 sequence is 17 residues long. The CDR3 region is CASSESWWELDKNIQYF. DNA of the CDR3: TGTGCCAGCAGTGAATCGTGGTGGGAGTTAGACAAAAACATTCAGTACTTC.

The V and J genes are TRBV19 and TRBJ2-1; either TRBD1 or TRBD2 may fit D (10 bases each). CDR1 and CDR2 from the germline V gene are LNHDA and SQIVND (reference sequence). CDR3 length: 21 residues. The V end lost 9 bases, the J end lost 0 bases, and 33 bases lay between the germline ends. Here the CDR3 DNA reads TGTGCCAGCAGCTTACGACAGGGGGCTTTCACTAGCGGGGTCTCCTACAATGAGCAGTTCTTC. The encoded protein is CASSLRQGAFTSGVSYNEQFF. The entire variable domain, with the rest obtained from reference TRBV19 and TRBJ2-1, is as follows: DGGITQSPKYLFRKEGQNVTLSCEQNLNHDAMYWYRQDPGQGLRLIYYSQIVNDFQKGDIAEGYSVSREKKESFPLTVTSAQKNPTAFYLCASSLRQGAFTSGVSYNEQFFGPGTRLTVL.

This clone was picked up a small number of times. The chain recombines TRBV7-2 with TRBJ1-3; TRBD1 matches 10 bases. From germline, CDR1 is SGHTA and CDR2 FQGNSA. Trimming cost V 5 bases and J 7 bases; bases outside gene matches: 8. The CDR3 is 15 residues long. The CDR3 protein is CASSHRPGQGNTIYF. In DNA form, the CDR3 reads TGTGCCAGCAGCCACAGACCGGGACAGGGGAACACCATATATTTT.

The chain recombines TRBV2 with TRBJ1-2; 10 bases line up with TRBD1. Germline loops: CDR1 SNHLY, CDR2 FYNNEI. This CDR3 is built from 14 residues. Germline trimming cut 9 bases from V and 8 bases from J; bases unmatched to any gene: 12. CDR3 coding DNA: TGTGCCAGGCAAATCCGACAGGGGGCTGAAGGCTACACCTTC. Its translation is CARQIRQGAEGYTF.

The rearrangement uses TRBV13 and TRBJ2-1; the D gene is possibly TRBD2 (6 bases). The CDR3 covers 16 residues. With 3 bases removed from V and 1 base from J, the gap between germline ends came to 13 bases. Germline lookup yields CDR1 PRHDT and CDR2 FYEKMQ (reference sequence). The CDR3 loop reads CASSFKPGLSYNEQFF. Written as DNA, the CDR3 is TGTGCCAGCAGCTTCAAACCGGGACTGTCCTACAATGAGCAGTTCTTC.

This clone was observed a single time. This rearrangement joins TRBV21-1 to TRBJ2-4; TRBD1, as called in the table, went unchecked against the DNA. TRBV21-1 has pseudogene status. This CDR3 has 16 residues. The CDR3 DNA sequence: TGTGCCAGCAGCCTCTCGAAGGGGCTAGCCAAAAACATTCAGTACTTC. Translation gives CASSLSKGLAKNIQYF.

The CDR3 sequence is CASSPGTSGTLQYF. The CDR3 region has the DNA TGTGCCAGCAGCCCCGGGACTAGCGGAACCCTGCAGTATTTT. The V call is TRBV7-6, the J call TRBJ2-3; 11 bases are a match to TRBD2. Looked up from germline, CDR1 is SGHVS and CDR2 is FNYEAQ. CDR3 length equals 14 residues. The J segment lost 11 bases and the V segment lost 5 bases, leaving 9 bases of the junction unmatched.

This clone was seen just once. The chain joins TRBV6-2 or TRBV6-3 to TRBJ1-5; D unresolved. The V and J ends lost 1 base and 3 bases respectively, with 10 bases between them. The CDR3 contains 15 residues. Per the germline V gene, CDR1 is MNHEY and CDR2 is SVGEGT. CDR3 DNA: TGTGCCAGCAGTTACTACTCGGGGAACAATCAGCCCCAGCATTTT. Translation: CASSYYSGNNQPQHF.